These 3 T cell receptor beta chains originate from one sample sequenced in a study of response to subunit inactivated influenza vaccine. TCRdb re-called the RT-PCR reads with MiXCR, one entry per CDR3 protein. The sample holds under 800,000 distinct CDR3 sequences; roughly 14% are singletons and the top ten take 6.5% to 8.5%. The sequencing used PBMCs from blood, collected 14 days before vaccination. The receptors shown here come from a man aged 50 to 59 who received an inactivated influenza vaccine.

This clonotype was picked up a small number of times. V and J are TRBV3-1 and TRBJ2-5; tentatively, D is TRBD2 (5 bases). V lost 4 bases and J 5 bases, leaving 11 bases between the germline ends. The CDR3 totals 13 residues. Germline V lookup: CDR1 LGHDT, CDR2 YNNKEL (reference sequence). CDR3 sequence (DNA): TGTGCCAGCAGCCCCAGGAGGTCGGAGACCCAGTACTTC. Its translation is CASSPRRSETQYF.

In its sample, this clonotype was seen a few times. The chain recombines TRBV9 with TRBJ2-1; 9 bases fit TRBD2. After removal of 7 bases from V and 5 bases from J, the junction contained 7 bases not matched to a gene. Per germline, CDR1 SGDLS and CDR2 YYNGEE. This CDR3 region has 14 residues. For the CDR3, the DNA is TGTGCCAGCTGTAGCGGGAGAGGAGACAATGAGCAGTTCTTC. Its translation: CASCSGRGDNEQFF.

The chain is built from TRBV5-1 and TRBJ2-1; D unclear. Per the germline V gene, CDR1 is SGHRS and CDR2 is YFSETQ. Trimming removed 0 bases from V and 7 bases from J, with 17 bases in between. The CDR3 runs to 16 residues. DNA of the CDR3: TGCGCCAGCAGCTTGGGGTTCGGTATAGGTGGTAATGAGCAGTTCTTC. As protein: CASSLGFGIGGNEQFF. Combining the CDR3 with reference TRBV5-1 and TRBJ2-1 gives the whole variable domain KAGVTQTPRYLIKTRGQQVTLSCSPISGHRSVSWYQQTPGQGLQFLFEYFSETQRNKGNFPGRFSGRQFSNSRSEMNVSTLELGDSALYLCASSLGFGIGGNEQFFGPGTRLTVL.